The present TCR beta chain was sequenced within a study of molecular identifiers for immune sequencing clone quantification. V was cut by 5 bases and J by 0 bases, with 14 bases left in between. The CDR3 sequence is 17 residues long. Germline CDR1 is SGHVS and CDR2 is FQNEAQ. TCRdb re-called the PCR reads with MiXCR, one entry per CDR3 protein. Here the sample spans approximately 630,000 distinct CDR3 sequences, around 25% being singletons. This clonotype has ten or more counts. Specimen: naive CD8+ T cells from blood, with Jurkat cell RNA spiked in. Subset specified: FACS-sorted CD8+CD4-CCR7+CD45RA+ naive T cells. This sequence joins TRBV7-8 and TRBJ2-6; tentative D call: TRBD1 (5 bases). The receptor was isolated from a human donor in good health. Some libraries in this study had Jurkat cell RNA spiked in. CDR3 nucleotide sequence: TGTGCCAGCAGCACACCGGACATAGTCTCTGGGGCCAACGTCCTGACTTTC. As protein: CASSTPDIVSGANVLTF.